Below are 8 T cell receptor beta chains sequenced from a single sample in a study of CD4 T cells in relation to SARS-CoV-2 and coronaviruses. Before the COVID-19 pandemic, during about 2010-2019, CD4+ T cells were taken from unexposed donors. The cells were cultured for under 13 days before CD4+ T cells were isolated. The repertoire was sequenced with immunoSEQ multiplex PCR; TCRdb's copy has only in-frame clones and lacks some. The sample lists some 22,000 clones; around 72% were seen once. No antigen has been assigned to these receptors. Input material: CD4+ T cells from PBMCs, cultured in vitro. The source is a human donor in good health.

This sequence joins TRBV3-1 (or the pseudogene TRBV3-2) and TRBJ1-1, with 11 bases lining up with TRBD1. CDR3 length: 13 residues. Germline CDR1 LGHDT, CDR2 YNNKEL (reference sequence). With V trimmed by 2 bases and J by 8 bases, 1 base remained unmatched. The CDR3 region is CASSQRDRGEAFF. DNA for the CDR3: TGTGCCAGCAGCCAAAGGGACAGGGGGGAAGCTTTCTTT.

This clone showed up just a few times. As DNA, the CDR3 is TGTGCCAGCAGTTACTCGAGACTAGCGGGGAGCGAGCAGTACTTC. Translation gives CASSYSRLAGSEQYF. V usage is TRBV6-5 and J usage is TRBJ2-7; 11 nucleotides line up with TRBD2. V dropped 0 bases and J dropped 6; count of bases not matched to a gene: 4. This CDR3 has 15 residues. Germline V gene lookup returns CDR1 MNHEY and CDR2 SVGAGI.

Only one count was recorded for this clone. The chain joins TRBV4-3 to TRBJ2-3, with 9 nucleotides matching TRBD2. CDR1 and CDR2 (germline): LGHNA, YSLEER. The junction had 15 bases not matched to a gene; V was cut back by 7 bases and J by 4 bases. The CDR3 sequence is 17 residues long. The CDR3 spells CASKTAVGGGAADTQYF. CDR3 nucleotides: TGCGCCAGCAAGACGGCAGTGGGCGGGGGGGCCGCAGATACGCAGTATTTT.

This clone is a singleton in its sample. J is TRBJ2-3 and V is TRBV9; TRBD2 matches 12 bases. The CDR3 is 15 amino acids. Germline-derived CDR1 and CDR2 are SGDLS and YYNGEE. The V gene end was trimmed by 3 bases and the J gene end by 2 bases; junction bases not matched to a gene: 1. CDR3 coding DNA: TGTGCCAGCAGCGGGACTAGCGGGGCCACAGATACGCAGTATTTT. It yields the protein CASSGTSGATDTQYF.

The chain carries TRBV7-9 and TRBJ1-2; 8 bases match TRBD1. The length of the CDR3 is 17 residues. Trimming removed 1 base from V and 3 bases from J; junction bases left unmatched: 10. The germline V gene has CDR1 SEHNR and CDR2 FQNEAQ (reference sequence). CDR3 nucleotides: TGTGCCAGCAGCTTAGGGAGAGTGGACAGGGACGACTATGGCTACACCTTC. Translating it yields CASSLGRVDRDDYGYTF.

The chain uses TRBV19 and TRBJ1-5; unclear D gene. In germline, CDR1 is LNHDA, CDR2 SQIVND (reference sequence). The CDR3 covers 13 residues. V was shortened by 8 bases and J by 0 bases, with 8 bases between the two germline ends. Written as DNA, the CDR3 is TGTGCCAGTGGTTCGGATAGCAATCAGCCCCAGCATTTT. Translating it yields CASGSDSNQPQHF. Complete variable domain (other parts from reference TRBV19 and TRBJ1-5): DGGITQSPKYLFRKEGQNVTLSCEQNLNHDAMYWYRQDPGQGLRLIYYSQIVNDFQKGDIAEGYSVSREKKESFPLTVTSAQKNPTAFYLCASGSDSNQPQHFGDGTRLSIL.

The chain is built from TRBV7-9 and TRBJ2-7; 10 nucleotides align to TRBD2. This CDR3 is 15 amino acids long. Germline CDR1 and CDR2: SEHNR and FQNEAQ (reference sequence). Trimming took 3 bases from V and 5 from J; bases not matched to a gene: 7. The CDR3 loop is CASSFRGTSAHEQYF. DNA of the CDR3: TGTGCCAGCAGCTTCCGCGGGACTAGCGCCCACGAGCAGTACTTC.

This chain joins TRBV12-3 or TRBV12-4 and TRBJ1-1; the match to TRBD1 covers 7 bases. The CDR3 totals 12 residues. After removal of 6 bases from V and 4 bases from J, the junction contained 2 bases not matched to a gene. CDR3 DNA sequence: TGTGCCAGCAGCGACAGGGTCACTGAAGCTTTCTTT. It codes for CASSDRVTEAFF.